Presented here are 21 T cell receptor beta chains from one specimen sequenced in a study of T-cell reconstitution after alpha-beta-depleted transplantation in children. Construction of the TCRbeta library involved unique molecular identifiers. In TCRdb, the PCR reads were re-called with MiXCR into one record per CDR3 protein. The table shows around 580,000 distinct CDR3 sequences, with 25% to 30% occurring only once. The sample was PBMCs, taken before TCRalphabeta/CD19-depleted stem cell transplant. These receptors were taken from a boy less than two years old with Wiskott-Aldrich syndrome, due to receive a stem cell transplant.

The CDR3 is CSARDLKGGGGGYTF. The CDR3, as DNA: TGCAGTGCTAGAGATCTAAAGGGGGGAGGGGGTGGCTACACCTTC. The V call is TRBV20-1, the J call TRBJ1-2; a weak D match, TRBD1 (6 bases). The CDR3 spans 15 residues. Germline CDR1 and CDR2: DFQATT and SNEGSKA (reference sequence). V dropped 0 bases and J dropped 7 bases, with 18 bases sitting between them.

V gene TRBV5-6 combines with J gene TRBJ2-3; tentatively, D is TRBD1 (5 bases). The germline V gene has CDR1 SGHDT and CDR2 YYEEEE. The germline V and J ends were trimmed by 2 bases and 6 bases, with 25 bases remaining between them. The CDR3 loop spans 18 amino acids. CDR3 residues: CASSFKGYRLGHGDTQYF. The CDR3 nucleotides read TGTGCCAGCAGCTTTAAGGGCTACAGGTTGGGGCACGGGGATACGCAGTATTTT.

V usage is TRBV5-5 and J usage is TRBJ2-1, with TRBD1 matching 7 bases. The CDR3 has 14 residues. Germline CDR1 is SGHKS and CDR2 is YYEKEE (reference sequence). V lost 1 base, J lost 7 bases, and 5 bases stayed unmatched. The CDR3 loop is CASSLRDSRNEQFF. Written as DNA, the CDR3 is TGTGCCAGCAGCTTGCGGGACAGCAGAAATGAGCAGTTCTTC.

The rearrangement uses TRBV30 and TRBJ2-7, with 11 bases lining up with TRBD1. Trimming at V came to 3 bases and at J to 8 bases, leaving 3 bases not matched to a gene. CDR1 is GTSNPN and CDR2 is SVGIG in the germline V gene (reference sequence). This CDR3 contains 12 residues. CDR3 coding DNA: TGTGCCTGGAGGGGGACAGGGGGGAAGCAGTACTTC. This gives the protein CAWRGTGGKQYF.

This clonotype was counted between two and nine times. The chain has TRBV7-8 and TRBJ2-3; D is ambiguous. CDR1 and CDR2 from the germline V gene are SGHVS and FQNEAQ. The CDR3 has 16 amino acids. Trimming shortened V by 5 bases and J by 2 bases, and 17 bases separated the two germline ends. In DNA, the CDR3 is TGTGCCAGCAGCCCATCTTCCCGACTTAACACAGATACGCAGTATTTT. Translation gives CASSPSSRLNTDTQYF.

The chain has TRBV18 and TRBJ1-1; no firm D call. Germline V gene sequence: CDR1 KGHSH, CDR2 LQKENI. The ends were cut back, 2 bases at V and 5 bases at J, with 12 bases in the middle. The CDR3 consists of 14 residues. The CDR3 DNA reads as TGTGCCAGCTCACCAACTCATGGAGGAACTGAAGCTTTCTTT. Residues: CASSPTHGGTEAFF.

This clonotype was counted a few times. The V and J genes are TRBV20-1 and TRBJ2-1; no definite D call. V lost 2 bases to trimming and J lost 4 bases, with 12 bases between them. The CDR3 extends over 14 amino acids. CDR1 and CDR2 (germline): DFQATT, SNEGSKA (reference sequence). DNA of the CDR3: TGCAGTGCTAGAAAGCCCGAGAAGTACAATGAGCAGTTCTTC. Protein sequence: CSARKPEKYNEQFF.

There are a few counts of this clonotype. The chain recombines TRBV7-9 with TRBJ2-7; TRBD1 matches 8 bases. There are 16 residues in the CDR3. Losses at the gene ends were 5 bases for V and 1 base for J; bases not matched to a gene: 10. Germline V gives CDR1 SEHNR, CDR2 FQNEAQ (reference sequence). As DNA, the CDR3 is TGTGCCAGCAGCCCATCGGGCAGGGGGCTTTCCTACGAGCAGTACTTC. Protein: CASSPSGRGLSYEQYF.

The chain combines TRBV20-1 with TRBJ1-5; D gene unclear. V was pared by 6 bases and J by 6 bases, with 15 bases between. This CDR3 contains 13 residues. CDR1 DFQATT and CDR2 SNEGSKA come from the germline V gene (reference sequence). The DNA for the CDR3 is TGCAGTGCCCAGGAAGTGGAGTTTCAGCCCCAGCATTTT. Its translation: CSAQEVEFQPQHF.

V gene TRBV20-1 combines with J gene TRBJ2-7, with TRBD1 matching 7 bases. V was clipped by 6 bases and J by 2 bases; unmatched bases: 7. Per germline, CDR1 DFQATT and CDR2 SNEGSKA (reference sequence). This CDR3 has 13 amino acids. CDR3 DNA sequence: TGCAGTGCCCCACAGGGGAAGACCTACGAGCAGTACTTC. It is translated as CSAPQGKTYEQYF.

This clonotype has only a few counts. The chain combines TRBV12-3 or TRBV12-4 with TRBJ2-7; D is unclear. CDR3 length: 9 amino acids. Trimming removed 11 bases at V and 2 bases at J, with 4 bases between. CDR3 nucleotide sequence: TGTGCCTTGACCTACGAGCAGTACTTC. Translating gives CALTYEQYF.

The chain's CDR3 is CSARPLAGTSYEQYF. DNA for the CDR3: TGCAGTGCTAGGCCCCTAGCGGGGACCTCCTACGAGCAGTACTTC. The rearrangement links TRBV20-1 to TRBJ2-7; 9 bases agree with TRBD2. Per the germline V gene, CDR1 is DFQATT and CDR2 is SNEGSKA (reference sequence). The CDR3 runs to 15 residues. V was pared by 3 bases and J by 0 bases, with 6 bases of the junction left unmatched.

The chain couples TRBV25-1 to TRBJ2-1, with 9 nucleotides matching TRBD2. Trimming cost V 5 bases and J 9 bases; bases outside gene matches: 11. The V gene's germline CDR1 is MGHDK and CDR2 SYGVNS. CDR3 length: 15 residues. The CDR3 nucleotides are TGTGCCAGCAGTACTGGGACTAGCTCCCTCAGTGAGCAGTTCTTC. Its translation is CASSTGTSSLSEQFF.

The CDR3 sequence: CASSQDRLAGVSYNEQFF. In DNA, the CDR3 is TGTGCCAGCAGCCAAGATAGGCTAGCGGGAGTCTCCTACAATGAGCAGTTCTTC. The chain recombines TRBV4-2 with TRBJ2-1, with 10 bases matching TRBD2. Germline V gene sequence: CDR1 LGHNA, CDR2 YNFKEQ. The length of the CDR3 is 18 residues. V dropped 0 bases and J dropped 0; count of bases not matched to a gene: 5.

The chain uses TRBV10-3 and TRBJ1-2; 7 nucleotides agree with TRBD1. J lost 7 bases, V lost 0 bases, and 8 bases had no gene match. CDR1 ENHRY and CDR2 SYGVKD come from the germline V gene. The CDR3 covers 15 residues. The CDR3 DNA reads TGTGCCATCAGTGAGTCGAAAGGCAGGGGGATTGGCTACACCTTC. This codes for CAISESKGRGIGYTF.

CDR3 region: CASSRQGKGQPQHF. The CDR3 DNA sequence: TGTGCCAGCAGTCGACAGGGGAAGGGTCAGCCCCAGCATTTT. The V call is TRBV2, the J call TRBJ1-5, with 8 bases fitting TRBD1. This CDR3 is 14 amino acids long. Germline CDR1 is SNHLY and CDR2 is FYNNEI. The trim removed 5 bases at V and 6 bases at J, leaving 6 bases unmatched.

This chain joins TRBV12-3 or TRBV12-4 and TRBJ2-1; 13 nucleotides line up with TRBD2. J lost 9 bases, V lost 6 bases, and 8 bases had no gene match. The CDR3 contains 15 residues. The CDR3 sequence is CASRPGTSGTSEQFF. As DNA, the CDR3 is TGTGCCAGCAGGCCCGGGACTAGCGGGACAAGTGAGCAGTTCTTC.

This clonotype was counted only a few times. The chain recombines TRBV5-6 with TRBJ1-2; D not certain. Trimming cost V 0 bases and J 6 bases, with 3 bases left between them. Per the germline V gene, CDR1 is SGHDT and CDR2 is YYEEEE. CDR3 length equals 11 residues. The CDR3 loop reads CASSLGHGYTF. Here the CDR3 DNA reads TGTGCCAGCAGCTTGGGACATGGCTACACCTTC.

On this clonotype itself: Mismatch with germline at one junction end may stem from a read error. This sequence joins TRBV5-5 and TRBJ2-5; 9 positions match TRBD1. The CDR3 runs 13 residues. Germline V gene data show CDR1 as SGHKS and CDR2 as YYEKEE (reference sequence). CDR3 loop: CAISPGTGETQYF. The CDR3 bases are TGTGCCATCAGCCCCGGGACAGGGGAGACCCAGTACTTC.

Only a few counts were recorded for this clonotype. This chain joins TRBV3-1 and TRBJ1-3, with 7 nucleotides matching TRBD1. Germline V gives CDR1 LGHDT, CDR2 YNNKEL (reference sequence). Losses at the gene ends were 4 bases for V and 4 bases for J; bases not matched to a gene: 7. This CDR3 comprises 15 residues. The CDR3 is CASSRGTVTGNTIYF. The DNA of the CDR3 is TGTGCCAGCAGCCGGGGGACAGTCACAGGAAACACCATATATTTT.

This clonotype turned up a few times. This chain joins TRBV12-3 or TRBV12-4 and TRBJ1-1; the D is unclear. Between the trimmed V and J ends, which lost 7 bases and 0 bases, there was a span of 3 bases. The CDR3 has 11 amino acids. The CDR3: CASTLNTEAFF. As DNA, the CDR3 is TGTGCCAGCACTTTGAACACTGAAGCTTTCTTT.